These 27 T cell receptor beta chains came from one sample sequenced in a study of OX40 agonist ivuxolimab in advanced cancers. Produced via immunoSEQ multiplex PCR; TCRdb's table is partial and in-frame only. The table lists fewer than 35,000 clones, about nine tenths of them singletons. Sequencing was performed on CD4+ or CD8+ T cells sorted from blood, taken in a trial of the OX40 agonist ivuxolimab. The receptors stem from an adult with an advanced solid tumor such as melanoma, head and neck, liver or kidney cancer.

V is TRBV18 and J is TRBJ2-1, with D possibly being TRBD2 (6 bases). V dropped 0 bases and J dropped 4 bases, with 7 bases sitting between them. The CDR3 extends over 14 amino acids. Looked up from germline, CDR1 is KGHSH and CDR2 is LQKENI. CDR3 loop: CASSPPAGYNEQFF. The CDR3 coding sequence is TGTGCCAGCTCACCACCGGCGGGGTACAATGAGCAGTTCTTC.

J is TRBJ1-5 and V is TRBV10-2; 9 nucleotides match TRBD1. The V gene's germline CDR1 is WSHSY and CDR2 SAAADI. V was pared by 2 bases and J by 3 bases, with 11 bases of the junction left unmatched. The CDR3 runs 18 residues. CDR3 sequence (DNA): TGCGCCAGCAGTGAGAGACAGGGGGGTTTCCTCGCCAATCAGCCCCAGCATTTT. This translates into CASSERQGGFLANQPQHF.

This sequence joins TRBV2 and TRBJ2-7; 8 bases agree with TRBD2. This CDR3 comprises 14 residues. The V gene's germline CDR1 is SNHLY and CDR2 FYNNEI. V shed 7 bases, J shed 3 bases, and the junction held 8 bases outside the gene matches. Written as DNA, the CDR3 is TGTGCCAGCAAAGAAACTAGCGGATTCTACGAGCAGTACTTC. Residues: CASKETSGFYEQYF.

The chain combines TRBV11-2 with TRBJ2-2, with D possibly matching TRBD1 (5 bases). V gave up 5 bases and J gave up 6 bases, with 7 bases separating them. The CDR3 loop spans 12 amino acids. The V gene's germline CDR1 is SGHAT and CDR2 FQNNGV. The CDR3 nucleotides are TGTGCCAGCAGCACCAGGGCCGGGGAGCTGTTTTTT. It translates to CASSTRAGELFF.

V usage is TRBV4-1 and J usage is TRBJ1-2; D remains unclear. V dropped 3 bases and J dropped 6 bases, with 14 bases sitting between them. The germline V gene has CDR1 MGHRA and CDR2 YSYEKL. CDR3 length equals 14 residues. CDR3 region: CASSHIRMDDGYTF. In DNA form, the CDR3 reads TGCGCCAGCAGCCATATTCGGATGGATGATGGCTACACCTTC.

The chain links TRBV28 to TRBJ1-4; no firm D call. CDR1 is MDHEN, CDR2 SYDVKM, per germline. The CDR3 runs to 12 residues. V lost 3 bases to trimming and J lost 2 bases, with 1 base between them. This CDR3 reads CASSLTNEKLFF. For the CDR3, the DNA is TGTGCCAGCAGTTTGACTAATGAAAAACTGTTTTTT. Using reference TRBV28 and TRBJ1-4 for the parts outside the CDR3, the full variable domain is DVKVTQSSRYLVKRTGEKVFLECVQDMDHENMFWYRQDPGLGLRLIYFSYDVKMKEKGDIPEGYSVSREKKERFSLILESASTNQTSMYLCASSLTNEKLFFGSGTQLSVL.

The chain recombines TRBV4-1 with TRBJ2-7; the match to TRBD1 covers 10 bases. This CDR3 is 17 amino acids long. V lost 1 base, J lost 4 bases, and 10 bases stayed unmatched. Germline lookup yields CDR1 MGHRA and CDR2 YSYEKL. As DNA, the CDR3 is TGCGCCAGCAGCCAAGCGAGAGACAGGGGGCTCGGGTACGAGCAGTACTTC. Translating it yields CASSQARDRGLGYEQYF.

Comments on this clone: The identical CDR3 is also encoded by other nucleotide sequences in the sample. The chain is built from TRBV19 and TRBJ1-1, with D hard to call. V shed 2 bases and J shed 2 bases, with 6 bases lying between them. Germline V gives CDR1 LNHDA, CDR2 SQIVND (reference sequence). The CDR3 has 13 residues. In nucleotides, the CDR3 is TGTGCCAGTAGTATATCTGGTAACACTGAAGCTTTCTTT. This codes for CASSISGNTEAFF. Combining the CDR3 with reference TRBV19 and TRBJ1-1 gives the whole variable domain DGGITQSPKYLFRKEGQNVTLSCEQNLNHDAMYWYRQDPGQGLRLIYYSQIVNDFQKGDIAEGYSVSREKKESFPLTVTSAQKNPTAFYLCASSISGNTEAFFGQGTRLTVV.

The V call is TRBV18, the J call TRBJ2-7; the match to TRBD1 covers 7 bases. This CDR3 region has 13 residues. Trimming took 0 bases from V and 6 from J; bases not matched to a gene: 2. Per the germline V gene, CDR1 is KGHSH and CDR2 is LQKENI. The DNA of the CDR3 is TGTGCCAGCTCACCACCGACAGGGCCCGAGCAGTACTTC. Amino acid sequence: CASSPPTGPEQYF.

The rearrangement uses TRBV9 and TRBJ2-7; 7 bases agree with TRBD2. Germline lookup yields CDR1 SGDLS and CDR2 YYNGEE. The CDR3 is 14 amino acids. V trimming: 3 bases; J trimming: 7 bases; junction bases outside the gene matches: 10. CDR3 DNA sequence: TGTGCCAGCAGCGCGTCGGGACTACTCGGGGAGCAGTACTTC. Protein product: CASSASGLLGEQYF.

The CDR3 region is CASSRGQLQETQYF. The CDR3, as DNA: TGTGCCAGCAGCCGTGGACAACTACAAGAGACCCAGTACTTC. J is TRBJ2-5 and V is TRBV7-9, with TRBD1 as a possible D gene (5 bases). CDR3 length: 14 residues. Germline CDR1 is SEHNR and CDR2 is FQNEAQ (reference sequence). V was pared by 5 bases and J by 2 bases, with 12 bases between.

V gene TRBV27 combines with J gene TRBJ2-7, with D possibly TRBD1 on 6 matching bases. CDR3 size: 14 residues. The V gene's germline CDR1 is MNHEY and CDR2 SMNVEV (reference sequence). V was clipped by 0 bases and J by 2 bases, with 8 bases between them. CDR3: CASSLSAGAYEQYF. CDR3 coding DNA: TGTGCCAGCAGTTTATCAGCAGGGGCCTACGAGCAGTACTTC.

CDR3 DNA: TGTGCCAGCAGTGCCGGTGGGATGGCGGGGGGCTCCTACGAGCAGTACTTC. Its translation is CASSAGGMAGGSYEQYF. The chain carries TRBV2 and TRBJ2-7; 8 positions match TRBD2. Trimming removed 4 bases from V and 0 bases from J; junction bases left unmatched: 11. The CDR3 contains 17 residues. Germline V gene sequence: CDR1 SNHLY, CDR2 FYNNEI.

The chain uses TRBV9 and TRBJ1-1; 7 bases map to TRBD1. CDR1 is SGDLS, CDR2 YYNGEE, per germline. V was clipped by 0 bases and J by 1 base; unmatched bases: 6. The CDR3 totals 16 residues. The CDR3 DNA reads TGTGCCAGCAGCGTAGGACAGGGATATGGGAACACTGAAGCTTTCTTT. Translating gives CASSVGQGYGNTEAFF.

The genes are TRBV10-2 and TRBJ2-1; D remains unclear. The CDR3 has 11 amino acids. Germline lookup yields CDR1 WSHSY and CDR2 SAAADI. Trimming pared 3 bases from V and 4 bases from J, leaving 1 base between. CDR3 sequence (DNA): TGCGCCAGCAGTGATTACAATGAGCAGTTCTTC. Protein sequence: CASSDYNEQFF.

In DNA form, the CDR3 reads TGTGCCAGCAGCGTAGCGGGACAGGGGGGCTCACCCCTCCACTTT. Amino acid sequence: CASSVAGQGGSPLHF. V gene TRBV9 combines with J gene TRBJ1-6; 11 positions match TRBD1. CDR3 length: 15 residues. The germline gives CDR1 SGDLS, CDR2 YYNGEE. V lost 0 bases and J lost 10; bases outside the gene matches: 3.

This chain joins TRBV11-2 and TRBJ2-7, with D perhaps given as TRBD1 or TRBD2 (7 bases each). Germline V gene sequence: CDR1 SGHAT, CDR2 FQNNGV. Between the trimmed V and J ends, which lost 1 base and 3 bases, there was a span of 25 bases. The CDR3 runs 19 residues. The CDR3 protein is CASSLVSVGGETGYYEQYF. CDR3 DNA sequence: TGTGCCAGCAGCTTAGTATCTGTGGGGGGGGAGACAGGGTACTACGAGCAGTACTTC.

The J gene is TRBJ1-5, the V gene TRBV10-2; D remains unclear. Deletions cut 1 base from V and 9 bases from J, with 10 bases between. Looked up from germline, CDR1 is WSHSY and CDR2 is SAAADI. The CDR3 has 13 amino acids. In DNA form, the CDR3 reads TGCGCCAGCAGTGAGTTTATGGTTGGGCCCCAGCATTTT. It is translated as CASSEFMVGPQHF.

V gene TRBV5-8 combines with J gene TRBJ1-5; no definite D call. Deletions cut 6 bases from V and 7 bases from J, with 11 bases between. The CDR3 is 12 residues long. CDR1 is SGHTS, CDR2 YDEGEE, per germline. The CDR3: CASTYPGQPQHF. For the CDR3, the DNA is TGTGCCAGCACCTACCCCGGGCAGCCCCAGCATTTT. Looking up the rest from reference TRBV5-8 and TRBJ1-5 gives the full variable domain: EAGVTQSPTHLIKTRGQQATLRCSPISGHTSVYWYQQALGLGLQFLLWYDEGEERNRGNFPPRFSGRQFPNYSSELNVNALELEDSALYLCASTYPGQPQHFGDGTRLSIL.

The CDR3 DNA reads as TGTGCCTGGACTATCGGCCGGGCTGAGCAGTTCTTC. Protein sequence: CAWTIGRAEQFF. The rearrangement joins TRBV30 to TRBJ2-1; no clear D gene. CDR1 GTSNPN and CDR2 SVGIG come from the germline V gene (reference sequence). The ends were cut back, 4 bases at V and 9 bases at J, with 13 bases in the middle. The CDR3 runs to 12 residues.

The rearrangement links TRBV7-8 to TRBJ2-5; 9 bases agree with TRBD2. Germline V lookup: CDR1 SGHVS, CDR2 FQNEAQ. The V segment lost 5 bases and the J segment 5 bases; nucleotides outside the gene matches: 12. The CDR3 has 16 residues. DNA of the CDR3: TGTGCCAGCAGCGAAACCGCGGGGGGGCCCCGGGAGACCCAGTACTTC. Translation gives CASSETAGGPRETQYF.

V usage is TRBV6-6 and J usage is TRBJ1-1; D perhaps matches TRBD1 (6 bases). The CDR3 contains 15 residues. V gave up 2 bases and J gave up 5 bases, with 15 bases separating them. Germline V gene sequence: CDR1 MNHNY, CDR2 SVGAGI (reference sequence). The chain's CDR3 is CASSYNTGIRTEAFF. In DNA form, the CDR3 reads TGTGCCAGCAGTTACAATACAGGGATCCGGACTGAAGCTTTCTTT.

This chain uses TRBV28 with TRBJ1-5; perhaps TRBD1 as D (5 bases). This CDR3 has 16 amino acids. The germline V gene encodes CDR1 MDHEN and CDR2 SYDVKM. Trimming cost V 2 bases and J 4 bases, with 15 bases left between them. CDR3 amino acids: CASSLVWGVGNQPQHF. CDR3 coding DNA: TGTGCCAGCAGTTTAGTATGGGGCGTAGGGAATCAGCCCCAGCATTTT.

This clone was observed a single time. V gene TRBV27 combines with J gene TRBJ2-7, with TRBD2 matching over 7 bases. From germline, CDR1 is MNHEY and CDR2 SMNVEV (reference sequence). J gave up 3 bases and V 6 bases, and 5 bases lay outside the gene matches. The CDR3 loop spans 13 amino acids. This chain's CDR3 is CASSLAGVYEQYF. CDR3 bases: TGTGCCAGCAGCCTGGCGGGGGTCTACGAGCAGTACTTC.

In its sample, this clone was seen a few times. CDR3 in amino acids: CAWSGGLAGNEQFF. The CDR3 region has the DNA TGTGCCTGGAGCGGGGGACTAGCGGGTAATGAGCAGTTCTTC. The chain carries TRBV30 and TRBJ2-1; 12 bases fit TRBD2. Unmatched junction bases numbered 4, after V lost 3 bases and J lost 7 bases. Germline values: CDR1 GTSNPN, CDR2 SVGIG (reference sequence). CDR3 length: 14 residues. The full variable domain, in which reference TRBV30 and TRBJ2-1 provide the parts outside the CDR3, is SQTIHQWPATLVQPVGSPLSLECTVEGTSNPNLYWYRQAAGRGLQLLFYSVGIGQISSEVPQNLSASRPQDRQFILSSKKLLLSDSGFYLCAWSGGLAGNEQFFGPGTRLTVL.

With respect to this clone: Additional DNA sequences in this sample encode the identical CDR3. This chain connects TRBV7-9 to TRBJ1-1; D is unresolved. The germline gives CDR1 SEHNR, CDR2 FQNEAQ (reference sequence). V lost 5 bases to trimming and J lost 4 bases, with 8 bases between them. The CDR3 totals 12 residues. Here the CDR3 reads CASSPGGTEAFF. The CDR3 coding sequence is TGTGCCAGCAGCCCAGGAGGCACTGAAGCTTTCTTT. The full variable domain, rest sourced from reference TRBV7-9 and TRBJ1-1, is DTGVSQNPRHKITKRGQNVTFRCDPISEHNRLYWYRQTLGQGPEFLTYFQNEAQLEKSRLLSDRFSAERPKGSFSTLEIQRTEQGDSAMYLCASSPGGTEAFFGQGTRLTVV.

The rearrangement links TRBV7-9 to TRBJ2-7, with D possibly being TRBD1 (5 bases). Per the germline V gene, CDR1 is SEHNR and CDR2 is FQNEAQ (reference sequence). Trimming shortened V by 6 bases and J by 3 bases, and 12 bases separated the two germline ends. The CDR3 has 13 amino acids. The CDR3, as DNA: TGTGCCAGCAGTCAGACAGAAAACTACGAGCAGTACTTC. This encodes CASSQTENYEQYF.